The present T cell receptor beta chain was sequenced within a study of follicular helper T cells after annual influenza vaccination. Broader study findings: Recurrent ICOS+CD38+ cTfh clonotypes included tetramer and AIM influenza-specific ones.

The time point is: 2014-2015 season, 7 days after vaccination. Donors were community-dwelling with no influenza vaccine in the prior 6 months. Per time point, roughly 40-100 mL of blood was sampled. Germline CDR1 is MNHEY and CDR2 is SVGAGI. The CDR3 is 12 residues long. Method: immunoSEQ multiplex PCR; TCRdb's copy keeps in-frame clones and lacks some. Among 12,000 to 15,000 clones, roughly 83% were seen once, and the ten largest hold roughly 1.3%. Worth noting for this clone: The antigen remains unidentified. A read error may produce the germline difference seen at one junction end.

The rearrangement uses TRBV6-5 and TRBJ2-5; tentatively, D is TRBD1 or TRBD2 (7 bases each). This receptor was obtained from an adult who received the influenza vaccine. The material was CXCR5+ CD38- circulating T follicular helper cells from blood, obtained 7 days after influenza vaccination. Subset of the sample: circulating Tfh, non-naive CD4+CXCR5+PD-1+ (ICOS+CD38+ or ICOS-CD38-). In DNA form, the CDR3 reads TGTGCCTGCAGGGGGGGAGGAGAGACCCAGTACTTC. Protein sequence: CACRGGGETQYF.